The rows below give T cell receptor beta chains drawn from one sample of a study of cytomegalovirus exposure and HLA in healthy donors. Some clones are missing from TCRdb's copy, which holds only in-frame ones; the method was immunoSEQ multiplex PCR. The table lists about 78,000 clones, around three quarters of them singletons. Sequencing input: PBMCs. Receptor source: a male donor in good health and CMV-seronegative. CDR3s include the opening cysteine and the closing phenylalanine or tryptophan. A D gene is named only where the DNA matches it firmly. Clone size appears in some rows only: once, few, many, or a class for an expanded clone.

TGTGCCAGCAGTGTCCCTCAGGGAATCTCCTACGAGCAGTACTTC	CASSVPQGISYEQYF	-	-	TRBV2	TRBJ2-7
TGTGCCAGCAGCCCCTCGGGAGGGTCCTACAATGAGCAGTTCTTC	CASSPSGGSYNEQFF	-	TRBD2	TRBV7-9	TRBJ2-1
TGTTCCAGCGCGGAGGCTAACTATGGCTACACCTTC	CSSAEANYGYTF	-	-	TRBV7-9	TRBJ1-2
TGTGCCAGCAGCGCTCTAGGTGGGTCCGAGCAGTACTTC	CASSALGGSEQYF	-	-	TRBV9	TRBJ2-7
TGTGCCAGTAGTATTATCGGGACAGGGAACACTGAAGCTTTCTTT	CASSIIGTGNTEAFF	-	TRBD1	TRBV19	TRBJ1-1
TGTGCCAGCAGTCACCAAGTAGGGGGCCTAGAGCAGTACTTC	CASSHQVGGLEQYF	-	TRBD1	TRBV7-2	TRBJ2-7
TGTGCCAGCTCACCGAGGGCCGCACCTAACAATGAGCAGTTCTTC	CASSPRAAPNNEQFF	-	-	TRBV18	TRBJ2-1
TGTGCCAGCAGTTCCGCCTTAAACTTCCAAGAGACCCAGTACTTC	CASSSALNFQETQYF	-	-	TRBV6-6	TRBJ2-5
TGTGCCAGTAGTCCGACAGGGGCTTACTATGGCTACACCTTC	CASSPTGAYYGYTF	few	TRBD1	TRBV19	TRBJ1-2
TGTGCCAGCAGCGGAGGGACAGGCCAAGGGGAGACCCAGTACTTC	CASSGGTGQGETQYF	-	TRBD1	TRBV9	TRBJ2-5
TGTGCCAGCAGCACAAGATACACTGAAGCTTTCTTT	CASSTRYTEAFF	-	-	TRBV2	TRBJ1-1
TGTGCCAGCAGGTCGACAGGGGGTTACTATGGCTACCCCTTC	CASRSTGGYYGYPF	-	TRBD1	TRBV27	TRBJ1-2
TGCGCCAGCAGCCGCCTTGACAGGGGACACAATGAGCAGTTCTTC	CASSRLDRGHNEQFF	-	TRBD1	TRBV4-1	TRBJ2-1
TGTGCCAGTAGTATTAACTGGGGTCAGGGGCTCGGCGAGCAGTACTTC	CASSINWGQGLGEQYF	-	-	TRBV19	TRBJ2-7
TGCGCCAGCAGCTTGGAGTCAGGCCTCTATGGCTACACCTTC	CASSLESGLYGYTF	-	-	TRBV5-1	TRBJ1-2
TGTGCCGGTTTCGGGGCGGGGGGGCCCACAGATACGCAGTATTTT	CAGFGAGGPTDTQYF	-	TRBD2	TRBV5-6	TRBJ2-3
TGTGCCAGCAGCTTGGTAGGTTGGGACAGTCCTATGAACACTGAAGCTTTCTTT	CASSLVGWDSPMNTEAFF	-	TRBD1	TRBV5-5	TRBJ1-1
TGTTCCAGCAGCCAGACCGATCGGGGTTACACCTTC	CSSSQTDRGYTF	-	-	TRBV7-9	TRBJ1-2
TGCGCCAGCAGCCTCGACAGTATGGACTATGGCTACACCTTC	CASSLDSMDYGYTF	-	-	TRBV4-1	TRBJ1-2
TGTGCCTTCAGCCGGACAGCCTATGGCTACACCTTC	CAFSRTAYGYTF	-	-	TRBV30	TRBJ1-2
TGTGCCAGTAGTATAGATTTTGGGACATCGGCTAGCTATGGCTACACCTTC	CASSIDFGTSASYGYTF	-	-	TRBV19	TRBJ1-2
TGTGCCAGCAGTGAGACAGGGGGCCACCCCGGCTACACCTTC	CASSETGGHPGYTF	-	TRBD1	TRBV6-5	TRBJ1-2
TGTGCCAGTAGTACGGGACAGGGTGGAGGTGAAAAACTGTTTTTT	CASSTGQGGGEKLFF	-	TRBD1	TRBV19	TRBJ1-4
TGTGCCAGCAGTCGGACAGGGTGGACTGAAGCTTTCTTT	CASSRTGWTEAFF	-	TRBD1	TRBV28	TRBJ1-1
TGTGCCAGCAGCCGTCGGGGGGAAAGTTCACCCCTCCACTTT	CASSRRGESSPLHF	-	-	TRBV28	TRBJ1-6
TGTGCCAGTAGTATCGGGACAGGGGGCGCGGGCACCGGGGAGCTGTTTTTT	CASSIGTGGAGTGELFF	-	TRBD1	TRBV19	TRBJ2-2
TGCAGCGCCCAGTTAGCGGGAAGCCTGGGAACCGGGGAGCTGTTTTTT	CSAQLAGSLGTGELFF	-	TRBD2	TRBV29-1	TRBJ2-2
TGCGCCAGCAGCCAGCGACTAGGGGACACCGGGGAGCTGTTTTTT	CASSQRLGDTGELFF	-	-	TRBV4-1	TRBJ2-2
TGTGCCAGCAGCTTCGCAGATACGCAGTATTTT	CASSFADTQYF	-	-	TRBV7-9	TRBJ2-3
TGTGCCAGCAGCTTGGGGTCGGGGGGCGGCGTCAATGAGCAGTTCTTC	CASSLGSGGGVNEQFF	-	-	TRBV5-4	TRBJ2-1
TGTGCCAGCTCACGACCCGGGACAACGAACTCCTACGAGCAGTACTTC	CASSRPGTTNSYEQYF	few	-	TRBV18	TRBJ2-7
TGTGCCAGCACCCAACAGGGGGCCCCTCACTACACCTTC	CASTQQGAPHYTF	-	TRBD1	TRBV6-5	TRBJ1-2
TGTGCCAGCAGCGGGCCGGGAAGAATATCCACAGATACGCAGTATTTT	CASSGPGRISTDTQYF	once	-	TRBV5-4	TRBJ2-3
TGCGCCAGCAGCTCCGGGACAGGGGCCTACGAGCAGTACTTC	CASSSGTGAYEQYF	few	TRBD1	TRBV4-3	TRBJ2-7
TGTGCCAGCAGCGTAGGCCCCGCGACTAGCGGTAAAGAGACCCAGTACTTC	CASSVGPATSGKETQYF	once	TRBD2	TRBV9	TRBJ2-5